This TCR beta chain was recorded in a study of cytomegalovirus exposure and HLA in healthy donors. Study conclusions and caveats: Reportedly, a later analysis found an Asian-associated ancestry cluster had fewer N-insertions than the approximately 600-donor mean.

On this clone itself: Its antigen is as yet unknown.

Each of the donors was a healthy bone marrow donor. Amplification used 60 Vbeta primers and 13 Jbeta primers. Produced via immunoSEQ multiplex PCR; TCRdb's table is partial and in-frame only. Found here are roughly 54,000 clones, around four fifths of them singletons; the top ten hold 2.5% to 3.5%. Germline V CDR1 and CDR2: SGHTA, FQGTGA. V lost 5 bases and J lost 6; bases outside the gene matches: 10. CDR3 length: 17 residues. This receptor was identified in a man between 45 and 60 years old in good health and CMV-seronegative. Sequenced material: PBMCs. The rearrangement links TRBV7-3 to TRBJ2-1; 13 bases fit TRBD2. The CDR3: CASSPTPTSGGPNEQFF. CDR3 DNA: TGTGCCAGCAGCCCGACCCCGACTAGCGGGGGGCCCAATGAGCAGTTCTTC.